One sample yielded the 23 T cell receptor beta chains listed below, sequenced in a study of OX40 agonist ivuxolimab in advanced cancers. Profiled with immunoSEQ multiplex PCR; TCRdb holds only in-frame clones, not every one. This table holds tens of thousands of clones, 85% to 95% found once. The sequences come from CD4+ or CD8+ T cells sorted from blood, collected in a trial of the OX40 agonist ivuxolimab. Receptor source: an adult with an advanced solid tumor such as melanoma, head and neck, liver or kidney cancer.

The V and J genes are TRBV7-2 and TRBJ1-1, with TRBD1 as a possible D gene (5 bases). CDR1 and CDR2 (germline): SGHTA, FQGNSA. The CDR3 is 17 amino acids. V was shortened by 2 bases and J by 1 base, with 17 bases between the two germline ends. The CDR3 reads CASSLRYQGWTNTEAFF. CDR3 coding DNA: TGTGCCAGCAGCTTACGGTACCAGGGCTGGACGAACACTGAAGCTTTCTTT. Based on the CDR3 plus reference TRBV7-2 and TRBJ1-1, the full variable domain is GAGVSQSPSNKVTEKGKDVELRCDPISGHTALYWYRQSLGQGLEFLIYFQGNSAPDKSGLPSDRFSAERTGGSVSTLTIQRTQQEDSAVYLCASSLRYQGWTNTEAFFGQGTRLTVV.

Written as DNA, the CDR3 is TGTGCCAGCAGTTACGAAACCGGCCACAATGAGCAGTTCTTC. Translating it yields CASSYETGHNEQFF. The chain recombines TRBV6-5 with TRBJ2-1, with D unclear. CDR1 MNHEY and CDR2 SVGAGI come from the germline V gene. The CDR3 has 14 residues. V was cut by 2 bases and J by 5 bases, with 10 bases left in between.

The gene calls are TRBV5-5 and TRBJ2-7, with 7 bases that match TRBD1. Per the germline V gene, CDR1 is SGHKS and CDR2 is YYEKEE (reference sequence). CDR3 size: 14 residues. With V trimmed by 0 bases and J by 3 bases, 3 bases remained unmatched. CDR3 loop: CASSLVPGGYEQYF. The CDR3 region has the DNA TGTGCCAGCAGCTTGGTACCAGGGGGCTACGAGCAGTACTTC.

The chain links TRBV11-2 to TRBJ2-7; TRBD1 matches at 8 bases. This CDR3 is built from 13 residues. Germline-derived CDR1 and CDR2 are SGHAT and FQNNGV. Unmatched junction bases numbered 3, after V lost 6 bases and J lost 2 bases. The CDR3 DNA follows: TGTGCCAGCAGTCCGACAGGGGCCTACGAGCAGTACTTC. This codes for CASSPTGAYEQYF.

The chain joins TRBV7-6 to TRBJ1-4; D is uncertain. Germline loops: CDR1 SGHVS, CDR2 FNYEAQ. CDR3 length equals 16 residues. Trimming stripped 4 bases from V and 3 bases from J, with 15 bases between. The CDR3 coding sequence is TGTGCCAGCAGCTGGAAGGGAGGCGCACCTAATGAAAAACTGTTTTTT. Amino acids: CASSWKGGAPNEKLFF. The complete variable domain, with remaining parts taken from reference TRBV7-6 and TRBJ1-4, reads GAGVSQSPRYKVTKRGQDVALRCDPISGHVSLYWYRQALGQGPEFLTYFNYEAQQDKSGLPNDRFSAERPEGSISTLTIQRTEQRDSAMYRCASSWKGGAPNEKLFFGSGTQLSVL.

The CDR3 region is CASSYTGGGKLFF. The DNA for the CDR3 is TGTGCCAGCAGTTACACAGGGGGCGGGAAACTGTTTTTT. The rearrangement joins TRBV6-5 to TRBJ1-4, with TRBD1 identical over 9 bases. The CDR3 loop spans 13 amino acids. Germline V gene sequence: CDR1 MNHEY, CDR2 SVGAGI. Trimming took 2 bases from V and 11 from J; bases not matched to a gene: 3.

This chain uses TRBV29-1 with TRBJ1-1, with D uncertain. Germline loops: CDR1 SQVTM, CDR2 ANQGSEA. The V and J ends lost 6 bases and 2 bases respectively, with 10 bases between them. The CDR3 is 12 residues long. The CDR3 reads CSVLRGNTEAFF. The CDR3 region has the DNA TGCAGCGTCTTACGGGGTAACACTGAAGCTTTCTTT.

The chain joins TRBV9 to TRBJ2-1; 8 nucleotides match TRBD1. CDR1 and CDR2 (germline): SGDLS, YYNGEE. V was clipped by 3 bases and J by 8 bases; unmatched bases: 13. This CDR3 comprises 16 residues. This chain's CDR3 is CASSARRDRNVDEQFF. CDR3 nucleotide sequence: TGTGCCAGCAGCGCCCGCCGGGACAGGAATGTTGATGAGCAGTTCTTC. Drawing the rest from reference TRBV9 and TRBJ2-1, the complete variable domain is DSGVTQTPKHLITATGQRVTLRCSPRSGDLSVYWYQQSLDQGLQFLIQYYNGEERAKGNILERFSAQQFPDLHSELNLSSLELGDSALYFCASSARRDRNVDEQFFGPGTRLTVL.

This chain links TRBV2 with TRBJ1-1, with a weak D call TRBD1 (5 bases). There are 14 residues in the CDR3. Germline assignment: CDR1 SNHLY and CDR2 FYNNEI. Trimming shortened V by 3 bases and J by 5 bases, and 13 bases separated the two germline ends. This CDR3 reads CASSDPGEGTEAFF. The CDR3 DNA reads as TGTGCCAGCAGTGATCCGGGGGAGGGTACTGAAGCTTTCTTT. The full variable domain, in which reference TRBV2 and TRBJ1-1 provide the parts outside the CDR3, is EPEVTQTPSHQVTQMGQEVILRCVPISNHLYFYWYRQILGQKVEFLVSFYNNEISEKSEIFDDQFSVERPDGSNFTLKIRSTKLEDSAMYFCASSDPGEGTEAFFGQGTRLTVV.

The rearrangement uses TRBV27 and TRBJ2-5; TRBD2 matches at 10 bases. This CDR3 comprises 16 residues. The trim removed 5 bases at V and 1 base at J, leaving 7 bases unmatched. Germline V lookup: CDR1 MNHEY, CDR2 SMNVEV (reference sequence). CDR3 coding DNA: TGTGCCAGCAGTCAAATCGGGACTAGCGCCCAAGAGACCCAGTACTTC. This sequence encodes CASSQIGTSAQETQYF.

The rearrangement joins TRBV19 to TRBJ2-1; D is uncertain. The CDR3 sequence is 13 residues long. In germline, CDR1 is LNHDA, CDR2 SQIVND (reference sequence). Trimming shortened V by 3 bases and J by 6 bases, and 9 bases separated the two germline ends. In nucleotides, the CDR3 is TGTGCCAGTAGTATCGGAGTTGGCAATGAGCAGTTCTTC. Residues: CASSIGVGNEQFF.

The gene calls are TRBV6-5 and TRBJ2-3, with a possible D match to TRBD2 (5 bases). CDR1 is MNHEY, CDR2 SVGAGI, per germline. V was clipped by 6 bases and J by 4 bases, with 5 bases between them. The CDR3 has 11 residues. In DNA, the CDR3 is TGTGCCAGCAGGGAGGCAGATACGCAGTATTTT. This codes for CASREADTQYF.

The chain joins TRBV7-8 to TRBJ2-7; D is ambiguous. Trimming left V 5 bases short and J 1 base short, with 9 bases between. The CDR3 is 13 residues long. Germline V gene sequence: CDR1 SGHVS, CDR2 FQNEAQ. The CDR3 coding sequence is TGTGCCAGCAGCCCCGACCCATCCTACGAGCAGTACTTC. Protein sequence: CASSPDPSYEQYF.

This chain connects TRBV27 to TRBJ2-5, with 7 bases matching TRBD2. V lost 8 bases and J lost 5; bases outside the gene matches: 17. CDR1 is MNHEY, CDR2 SMNVEV, per germline (reference sequence). The CDR3 has 16 amino acids. CDR3 in DNA: TGTGCCAGCCACGATCGTGGGGGAGGGGTAGGGGAGACCCAGTACTTC. This sequence encodes CASHDRGGGVGETQYF.

The rearrangement links TRBV2 to TRBJ2-7; possibly TRBD1 or TRBD2 for D (5 bases each). Germline-derived CDR1 and CDR2 are SNHLY and FYNNEI. Trimming left V 6 bases short and J 0 bases short, with 12 bases between. This CDR3 is built from 14 residues. CDR3: CASSDEGSSYEQYF. CDR3 sequence (DNA): TGTGCCAGCAGCGACGAGGGGAGCTCCTACGAGCAGTACTTC.

The rearrangement uses TRBV9 and TRBJ2-1; either TRBD1 or TRBD2 may fit D (6 bases each). Trimming pared 7 bases from V and 4 bases from J, leaving 18 bases between. The CDR3 length is 15 residues. Germline CDR1 reads SGDLS; CDR2 reads YYNGEE. CDR3 bases: TGTGCCAGCGGGGGGAGTGTCAGGGGATACAATGAGCAGTTCTTC. Protein sequence: CASGGSVRGYNEQFF.

The CDR3 reads CASSYGVTEAFF. The DNA for the CDR3 is TGTGCCAGCAGCTACGGGGTGACTGAAGCTTTCTTT. V and J are TRBV11-2 and TRBJ1-1; no clear D gene. Trimming cost V 4 bases and J 5 bases, with 8 bases left between them. Germline assignment: CDR1 SGHAT and CDR2 FQNNGV. The CDR3 has 12 residues.

The V gene is TRBV4-3, the J gene TRBJ1-6; D is undetermined. V was shortened by 4 bases and J by 9 bases, with 16 bases between the two germline ends. The germline CDR1 and CDR2 sequences are LGHNA and YSLEER. The CDR3 totals 15 residues. The CDR3, as DNA: TGCGCCAGCAGCCTACTGGAGGGCTCGGGTTCACCCCTCCACTTT. This encodes CASSLLEGSGSPLHF.

The rearrangement links TRBV7-8 to TRBJ1-1; D may be TRBD1 (5 bases). V shed 8 bases and J shed 3 bases, with 16 bases lying between them. This CDR3 is built from 14 residues. Germline CDR1 reads SGHVS; CDR2 reads FQNEAQ. The CDR3 nucleotides are TGTGCCAGCGTCGGGGGGAGGGGATACACTGAAGCTTTCTTT. Its translation: CASVGGRGYTEAFF. The variable domain in full, with the rest retrieved from reference TRBV7-8 and TRBJ1-1, is GAGVSQSPRYKVAKRGQDVALRCDPISGHVSLFWYQQALGQGPEFLTYFQNEAQLDKSGLPSDRFFAERPEGSVSTLKIQRTQQEDSAVYLCASVGGRGYTEAFFGQGTRLTVV.

The chain is built from TRBV4-3 and TRBJ2-5, with 10 bases aligning to TRBD2. V lost 0 bases, J lost 5 bases, and 12 bases stayed unmatched. Germline loops: CDR1 LGHNA, CDR2 YSLEER. There are 18 residues in the CDR3. The CDR3 sequence: CASSQDGTSARPWETQYF. The CDR3 region has the DNA TGCGCCAGCAGCCAAGACGGGACTAGCGCCCGGCCGTGGGAGACCCAGTACTTC.

The chain employs TRBV29-1 and TRBJ2-7; weak D call: TRBD2 (5 bases). Between the trimmed V and J ends, which lost 1 base and 0 bases, there was a span of 10 bases. Per germline, CDR1 SQVTM and CDR2 ANQGSEA. This CDR3 comprises 14 residues. The CDR3 DNA follows: TGCAGCGTTGAAGGAGGGTGGGGCTCCTACGAGCAGTACTTC. It encodes CSVEGGWGSYEQYF.

The chain couples TRBV14 to TRBJ1-2, with no clear D. This CDR3 region has 15 residues. Germline loops: CDR1 SGHDN, CDR2 FVKESK. V lost 2 bases to trimming and J lost 0 bases, with 10 bases between them. The CDR3 nucleotides are TGTGCCAGCAGCCAATCACCCAGATCTAACTATGGCTACACCTTC. This sequence encodes CASSQSPRSNYGYTF. Based on the CDR3 plus reference TRBV14 and TRBJ1-2, the full variable domain is EAGVTQFPSHSVIEKGQTVTLRCDPISGHDNLYWYRRVMGKEIKFLLHFVKESKQDESGMPNNRFLAERTGGTYSTLKVQPAELEDSGVYFCASSQSPRSNYGYTFGSGTRLTVV.

The V and J genes are TRBV27 and TRBJ1-1; possibly TRBD1 for D (5 bases). This CDR3 has 15 residues. V was clipped by 2 bases and J by 3 bases, with 13 bases between them. Germline CDR1 MNHEY, CDR2 SMNVEV (reference sequence). The CDR3 sequence: CASSLSRVGYTEAFF. As DNA, the CDR3 is TGTGCCAGCAGTTTAAGCAGGGTAGGATACACTGAAGCTTTCTTT.